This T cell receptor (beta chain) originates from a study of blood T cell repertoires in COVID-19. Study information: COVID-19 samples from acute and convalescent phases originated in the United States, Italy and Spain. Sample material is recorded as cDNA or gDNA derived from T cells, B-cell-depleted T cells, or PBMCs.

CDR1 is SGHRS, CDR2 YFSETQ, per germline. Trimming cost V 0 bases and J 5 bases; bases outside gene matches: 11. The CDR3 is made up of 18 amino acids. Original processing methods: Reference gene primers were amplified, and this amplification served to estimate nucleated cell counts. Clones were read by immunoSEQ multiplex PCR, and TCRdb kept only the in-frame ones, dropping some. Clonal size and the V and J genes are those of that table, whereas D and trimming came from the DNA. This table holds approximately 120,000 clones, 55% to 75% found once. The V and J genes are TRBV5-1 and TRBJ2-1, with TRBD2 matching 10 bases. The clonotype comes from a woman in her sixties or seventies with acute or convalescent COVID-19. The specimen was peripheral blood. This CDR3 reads CASSLVGSSGSGDNEQFF. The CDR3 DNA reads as TGCGCCAGCAGCTTGGTTGGGTCTAGCGGGAGTGGGGACAATGAGCAGTTCTTC.